Listed below are T cell receptor beta chains from one sample, sequenced in a study of blood T cell repertoires in COVID-19. Clones were sequenced by immunoSEQ multiplex PCR, and TCRdb holds only the in-frame ones, with some missing. In the table there are approximately 130,000 clones, about 85% of which are singletons. The sequencing sample was made of peripheral blood. Receptors originate from a human donor in a cohort sampled during active COVID-19. CDR3s include the opening cysteine and the closing phenylalanine or tryptophan. Each record gives: J gene, V gene, D gene, clone size, CDR3 protein, CDR3 DNA. D genes are given only for firm matches. For some rows the clone size is stated as once, few or many, or as a class when expanded; others skip it.

>TRBJ1-4|TRBV5-1|TRBD1|.
CASSSTGARMTNEKLFF
TGCGCCAGCAGCTCAACAGGGGCGAGGATGACTAATGAAAAACTGTTTTTT
>TRBJ2-2|TRBV7-3|TRBD2|.
CASSLLAGVTGELFF
TGTGCCAGCAGCTTACTAGCGGGGGTTACCGGGGAGCTGTTTTTT
>TRBJ2-5|TRBV7-7|TRBD2|.
CASSPTSGQETQYF
TGTGCTAGCAGCCCTACTAGCGGACAAGAGACCCAGTACTTC
>TRBJ2-1|TRBV9|TRBD2|.
CASSVEGSGRPYNEQFF
TGTGCCAGCAGCGTAGAGGGTAGCGGGAGGCCCTACAATGAGCAGTTCTTC
>TRBJ1-5|TRBV7-2|.|.
CASSYLVGSQPQHF
TGTGCCAGCAGCTACCTCGTTGGGAGTCAGCCCCAGCATTTT
>TRBJ1-3|TRBV30|.|.
CAWSTSQGTNTIYF
TGTGCCTGGAGTACCTCACAGGGAACAAACACCATATATTTT
>TRBJ2-5|TRBV7-2|.|.
CASSAGQTSQETQYF
TGTGCCAGCAGCGCGGGACAGACCTCCCAAGAGACCCAGTACTTC
>TRBJ2-5|TRBV2|TRBD1|.
CASSEALDRAYQETQYF
TGTGCCAGCAGTGAAGCCCTAGACAGGGCGTACCAAGAGACCCAGTACTTC
>TRBJ2-1|TRBV9|TRBD2|.
CASSAGTSGSNEQFF
TGTGCCAGCAGCGCGGGGACTAGCGGGAGCAATGAGCAGTTCTTC
>TRBJ1-2|TRBV7-6|TRBD1|.
CASSSRQGALNGYTF
TGTGCCAGCAGCTCTAGACAGGGGGCATTAAATGGCTACACCTTC
>TRBJ2-3|TRBV2|TRBD2|.
CASRGPGRPSGSQDTDTQYF
TGTGCCAGCAGGGGCCCCGGTCGGCCTAGCGGGAGTCAAGACACAGATACGCAGTATTTT
>TRBJ2-5|TRBV7-9|TRBD2|.
CASSLLAGEGTQYF
TGTGCCAGCAGCTTACTCGCGGGAGAGGGGACCCAGTACTTC
>TRBJ1-4|TRBV6-5|.|.
CASCGQPSIGEKLFF
TGTGCCAGTTGCGGACAGCCCTCAATTGGTGAAAAACTGTTTTTT
>TRBJ2-1|TRBV28|TRBD2|.
CASSRTSGSLSYNEQFF
TGTGCCAGCAGTAGGACTAGCGGGTCCCTCTCCTACAATGAGCAGTTCTTC
>TRBJ1-5|TRBV19|.|.
CASSIGVNQPQHF
TGTGCCAGTAGTATAGGAGTAAATCAGCCCCAGCATTTT
>TRBJ2-3|TRBV27|TRBD1|.
CASSLVTPGTGFSTDTQYF
TGTGCCAGCAGTTTAGTTACCCCAGGGACAGGGTTTTCGACAGATACGCAGTATTTT
>TRBJ1-2|TRBV6-5|.|.
CASSYTRRVGYTF
TGTGCCAGCAGTTACACTCGCAGGGTAGGCTACACCTTC
>TRBJ2-2|TRBV24-1|.|.
CATGATGELFF
TGTGCCACCGGGGCCACCGGGGAGCTGTTTTTT
>TRBJ1-4|TRBV12-3/TRBV12-4|.|.
CASSGENEKLFF
TGTGCCAGCAGTGGGGAGAATGAAAAACTGTTTTTT
>TRBJ1-1|TRBV14|.|few
CASSQVQGRGYKAFF
TGTGCCAGCAGCCAAGTGCAGGGGCGCGGGTATAAAGCTTTCTTT
>TRBJ1-1|TRBV7-2|.|.
CASSFRGLNTEAFF
TGTGCCAGCAGCTTCAGGGGATTGAACACTGAAGCTTTCTTT
>TRBJ2-2|TRBV11-2|.|once
CASSLGAGYTGELFF
TGTGCCAGCAGCTTAGGGGCGGGGTACACCGGGGAGCTGTTTTTT
>TRBJ1-1|TRBV12-3/TRBV12-4|.|.
CASSNRGGEAFF
TGTGCCAGCAGCAACCGAGGTGGAGAAGCTTTCTTT
>TRBJ2-3|TRBV7-9|TRBD2|few
CASSRWTSGGEMQYF
TGTGCCAGCAGCCGATGGACTAGCGGGGGCGAAATGCAGTATTTT
>TRBJ2-1|TRBV5-1|TRBD1|.
CASSLARDRRYNEQFF
TGCGCCAGCAGCTTGGCCCGGGACAGAAGGTACAATGAGCAGTTCTTC
>TRBJ1-2|TRBV14|.|.
CASSPRGAHGYTF
TGTGCCAGCAGCCCGCGGGGGGCTCATGGCTACACCTTC
>TRBJ2-7|TRBV5-1|TRBD2|.
CASSPGTSGSPEQYF
TGCGCCAGCAGCCCAGGGACTAGCGGGTCACCCGAGCAGTACTTC
>TRBJ2-1|TRBV7-9|.|.
CASSSSQGLVSSYNEQFF
TGTGCCAGCAGCTCTTCTCAGGGTTTGGTAAGCTCCTACAATGAGCAGTTCTTC
>TRBJ2-3|TRBV9|TRBD2|.
CASSVATRGRASLSTDTQYF
TGTGCCAGCAGCGTAGCTACTCGCGGGAGGGCTTCTTTAAGCACAGATACGCAGTATTTT
>TRBJ2-3|TRBV5-1|.|.
CASSLGRATDTQYF
TGCGCCAGCAGCTTGGGGCGGGCTACAGATACGCAGTATTTT
>TRBJ1-5|TRBV5-1|.|.
CASSLAPTGNQPQHF
TGCGCCAGCAGCTTGGCGCCGACTGGGAATCAGCCCCAGCATTTT
>TRBJ2-2|TRBV24-1|TRBD2|.
CVTSDPSGGAAGELFF
TGTGTCACCAGTGACCCTAGCGGGGGGGCAGCCGGGGAGCTGTTTTTT
>TRBJ2-2|TRBV5-4|.|.
CASSYDRMPSGELFF
TGTGCCAGCAGTTACGACAGAATGCCGTCCGGGGAGCTGTTTTTT
>TRBJ2-2|TRBV6-2/TRBV6-3|TRBD2|.
CASSYSLALNTGELFF
TGTGCCAGCAGTTACTCACTAGCGTTGAACACCGGGGAGCTGTTTTTT
>TRBJ2-3|TRBV5-1|.|once
CASSLDRDRGATQYF
TGCGCCAGCAGCCTGGATCGTGACCGAGGAGCTACGCAGTATTTT
>TRBJ2-5|TRBV5-1|.|.
CASSLEPGGPETQYF
TGCGCCAGCAGCTTGGAGCCCGGGGGGCCAGAGACCCAGTACTTC
>TRBJ1-5|TRBV19|TRBD1|once
CATTGVLSNQPQHF
TGTGCCACCACAGGGGTCCTTAGCAATCAGCCCCAGCATTTT
>TRBJ2-5|TRBV19|TRBD2|once
CASSDLITRVGGETQYF
TGTGCCAGTAGCGATCTAATAACGAGGGTGGGGGGGGAGACCCAGTACTTC
>TRBJ2-3|TRBV5-1|TRBD1|few
CASSLGQGADTDTQYF
TGCGCCAGCAGCTTGGGGCAGGGGGCGGACACAGATACGCAGTATTTT
>TRBJ2-5|TRBV30|.|.
CAWSRDTLQETQYF
TGTGCCTGGAGTCGGGACACCCTCCAAGAGACCCAGTACTTC
>TRBJ1-2|TRBV30|TRBD1|.
CALPGQGIHGYTF
TGTGCCCTTCCGGGACAGGGGATCCACGGCTACACCTTC